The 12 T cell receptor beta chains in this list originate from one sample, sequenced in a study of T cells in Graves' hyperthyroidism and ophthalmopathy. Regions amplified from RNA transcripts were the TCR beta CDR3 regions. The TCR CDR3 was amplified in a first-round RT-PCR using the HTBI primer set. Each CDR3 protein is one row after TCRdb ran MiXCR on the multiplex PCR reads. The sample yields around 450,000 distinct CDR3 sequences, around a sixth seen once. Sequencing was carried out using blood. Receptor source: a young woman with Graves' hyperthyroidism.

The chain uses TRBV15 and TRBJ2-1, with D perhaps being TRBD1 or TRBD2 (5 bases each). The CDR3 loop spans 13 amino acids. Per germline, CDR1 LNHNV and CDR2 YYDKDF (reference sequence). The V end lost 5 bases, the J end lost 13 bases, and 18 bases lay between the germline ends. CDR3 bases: TGTGCCACCAGCGAGAGGGACGTAAAAGGCCAGTTCTTC. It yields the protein CATSERDVKGQFF.

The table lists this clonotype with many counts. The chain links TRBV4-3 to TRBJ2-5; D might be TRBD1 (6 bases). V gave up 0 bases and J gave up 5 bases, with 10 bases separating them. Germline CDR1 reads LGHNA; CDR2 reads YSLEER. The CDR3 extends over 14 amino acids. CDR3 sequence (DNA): TGCGCCAGCAGCCAAGATGCAGGGGATGAGACCCAGTACTTC. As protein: CASSQDAGDETQYF.

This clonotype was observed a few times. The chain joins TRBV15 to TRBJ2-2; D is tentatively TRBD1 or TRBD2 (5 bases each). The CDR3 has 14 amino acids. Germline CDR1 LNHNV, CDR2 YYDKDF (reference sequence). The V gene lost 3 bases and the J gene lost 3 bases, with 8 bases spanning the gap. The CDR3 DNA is TGTGCCACCAGCAGGGGGACCTACACCGGGGAGCTGTTTTTT. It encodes CATSRGTYTGELFF.

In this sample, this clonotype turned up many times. CDR3 DNA: TGTGCCAGCAGCGACACCGGGACAGGGTTCTACAATGAGCAGTTCTTC. It yields the protein CASSDTGTGFYNEQFF. This chain uses TRBV12-3 or TRBV12-4 with TRBJ2-1; the match to TRBD1 covers 9 bases. The CDR3 totals 16 residues. Losses at the gene ends were 6 bases for V and 3 bases for J; bases not matched to a gene: 9.

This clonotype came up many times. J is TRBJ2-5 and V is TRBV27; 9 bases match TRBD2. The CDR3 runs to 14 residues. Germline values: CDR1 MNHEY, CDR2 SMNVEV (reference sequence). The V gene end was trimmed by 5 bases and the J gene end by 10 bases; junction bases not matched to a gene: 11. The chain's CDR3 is CASSVQTAGGYQYF. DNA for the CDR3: TGTGCCAGCAGTGTCCAGACAGCGGGAGGATACCAGTACTTC.

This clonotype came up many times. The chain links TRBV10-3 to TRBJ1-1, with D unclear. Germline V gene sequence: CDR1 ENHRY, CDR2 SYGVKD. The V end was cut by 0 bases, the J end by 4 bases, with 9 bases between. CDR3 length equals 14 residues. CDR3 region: CAISESIPSTEAFF. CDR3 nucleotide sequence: TGTGCCATCAGTGAGTCGATTCCAAGCACTGAAGCTTTCTTT.

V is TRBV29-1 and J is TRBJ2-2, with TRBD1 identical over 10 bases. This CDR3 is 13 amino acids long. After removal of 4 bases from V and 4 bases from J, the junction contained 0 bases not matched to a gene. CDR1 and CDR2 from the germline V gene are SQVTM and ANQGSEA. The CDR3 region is CSVGTGGTGELFF. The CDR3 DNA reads TGCAGCGTTGGGACAGGGGGCACCGGGGAGCTGTTTTTT.

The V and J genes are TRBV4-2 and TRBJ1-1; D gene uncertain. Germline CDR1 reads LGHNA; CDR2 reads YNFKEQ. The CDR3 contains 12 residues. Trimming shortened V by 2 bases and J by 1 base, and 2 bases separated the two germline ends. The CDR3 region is CASSQQNTEAFF. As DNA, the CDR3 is TGTGCCAGCAGCCAACAGAACACTGAAGCTTTCTTT.

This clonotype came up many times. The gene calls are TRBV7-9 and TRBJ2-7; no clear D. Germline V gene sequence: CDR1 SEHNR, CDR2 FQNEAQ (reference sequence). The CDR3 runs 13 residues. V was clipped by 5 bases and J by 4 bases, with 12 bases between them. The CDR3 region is CASSAYTGYEQYF. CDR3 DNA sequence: TGTGCCAGCAGCGCATACACCGGGTACGAGCAGTACTTC.

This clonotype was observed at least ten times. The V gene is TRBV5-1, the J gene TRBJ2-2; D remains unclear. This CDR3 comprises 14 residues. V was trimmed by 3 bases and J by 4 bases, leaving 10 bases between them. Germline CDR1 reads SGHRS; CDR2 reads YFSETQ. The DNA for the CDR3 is TGCGCCAGCAGCTGGGTACCTGCCACCGGGGAGCTGTTTTTT. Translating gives CASSWVPATGELFF.

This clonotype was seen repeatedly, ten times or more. CDR3: CSAEAPIYNEQFF. The CDR3 region has the DNA TGCAGTGCAGAAGCACCGATATACAATGAGCAGTTCTTC. The chain recombines TRBV20-1 with TRBJ2-1; D gene uncertain. Trimming pared 6 bases from V and 4 bases from J, leaving 13 bases between. Per germline, CDR1 DFQATT and CDR2 SNEGSKA (reference sequence). The length of the CDR3 is 13 residues.

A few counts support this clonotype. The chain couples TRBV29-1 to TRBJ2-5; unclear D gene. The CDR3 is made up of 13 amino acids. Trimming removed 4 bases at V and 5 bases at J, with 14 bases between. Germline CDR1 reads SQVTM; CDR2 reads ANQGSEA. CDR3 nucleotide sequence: TGCAGCGTTGGGTCCGCTCCCAAGGAGACCCAGTACTTC. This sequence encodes CSVGSAPKETQYF.